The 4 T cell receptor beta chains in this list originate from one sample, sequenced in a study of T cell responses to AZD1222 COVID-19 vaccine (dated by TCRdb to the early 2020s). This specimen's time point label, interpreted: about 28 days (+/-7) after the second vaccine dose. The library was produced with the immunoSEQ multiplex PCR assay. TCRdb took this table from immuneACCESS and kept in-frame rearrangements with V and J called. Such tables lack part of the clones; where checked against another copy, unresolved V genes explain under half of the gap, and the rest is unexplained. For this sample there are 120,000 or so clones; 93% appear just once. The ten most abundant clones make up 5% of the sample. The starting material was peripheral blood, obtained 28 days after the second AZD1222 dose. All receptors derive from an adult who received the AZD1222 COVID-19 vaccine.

The CDR3 DNA is TGTGCCAGCAGTTTAGGGGAGCCGATGGGGCAGTATTTT. Amino acid sequence: CASSLGEPMGQYF. The chain combines TRBV12-3 or TRBV12-4 with TRBJ2-3; tentatively, D is TRBD2 (5 bases). This CDR3 has 13 amino acids. V lost 1 base, J lost 11 bases, and 13 bases lay in between.

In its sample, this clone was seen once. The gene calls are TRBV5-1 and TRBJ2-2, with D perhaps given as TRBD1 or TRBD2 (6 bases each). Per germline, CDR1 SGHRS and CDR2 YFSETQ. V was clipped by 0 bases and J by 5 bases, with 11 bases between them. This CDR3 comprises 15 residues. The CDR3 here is CASSLVGGRTGELFF. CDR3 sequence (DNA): TGCGCCAGCAGCTTGGTGGGGGGCAGGACCGGGGAGCTGTTTTTT.

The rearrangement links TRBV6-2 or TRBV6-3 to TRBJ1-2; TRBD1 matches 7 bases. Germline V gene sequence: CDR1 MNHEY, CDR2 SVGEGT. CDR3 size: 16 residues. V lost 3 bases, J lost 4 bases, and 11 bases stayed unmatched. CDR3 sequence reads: CASSYGGDRIPYGYTF. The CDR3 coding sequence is TGTGCCAGCAGTTATGGGGGGGACAGAATCCCCTATGGCTACACCTTC.

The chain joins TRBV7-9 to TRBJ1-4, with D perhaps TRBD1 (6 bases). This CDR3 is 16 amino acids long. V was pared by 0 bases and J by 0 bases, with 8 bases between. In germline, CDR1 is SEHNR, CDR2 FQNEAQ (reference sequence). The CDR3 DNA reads TGTGCCAGCAGCTTAGCGAGGGGGGCAACTAATGAAAAACTGTTTTTT. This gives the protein CASSLARGATNEKLFF.